This T cell receptor (beta chain) originates from a study of vaccination and CD4 T cells after COVID-19 (dated by TCRdb to the early 2020s). For the wider study: Convalescent patients had a positive SARS-CoV-2 result on nasal swab PCR, and of these patients, several had mild disease and one had severe disease. Post-COVID blood samples from convalescent patients were collected a median of roughly 100 days after diagnosis, with a range of about 35 to 180 days. The convalescent cohort comprised six males and four females, including two Hispanic individuals, seven Caucasians, two Asians and one multiracial person. The spike-specific CD4+ TCR repertoire was compared before and after mRNA vaccination in around ten COVID-19 convalescent patients and 4 infection-naive healthy vaccine recipients. In control cultures, a CEFX viral epitope pool was used as positive control, an HIV-1 Nef peptide pool was used as negative control, or no peptide was added. Post-vaccine blood samples were obtained a median of approximately 74 days after the second vaccine dose, with a range of roughly 14 to 241 days. Overlapping spike peptide pools from SARS-CoV-2 and from the common cold coronaviruses HCoV-NL63, HCoV-OC43 and HCoV-229E were used as culture stimuli. A few convalescent patients were sampled both early after vaccination (day 14) and late after vaccination (days 161 to 241). Each participant got two doses of either the Pfizer-BioNTech BNT162b2 vaccine (n=8) or the Moderna mRNA-1273 vaccine (n=2).

To prepare the library, PCR was applied. At the Johns Hopkins FTIC core, DNA from the cultured CD4+ T cells underwent TCR sequencing with the Oncomine TCR Beta short-read assay. Genomic DNA was extracted from the cultured CD4+ T cells with the QIAamp micro DNA kit. Oncomine TCR Beta libraries made from cultured CD4+ T cells were pooled using unique dual indexes and sequenced on an Illumina iSeq 100. The paper's processing steps were these. Non-productive sequences were filtered out, and CDR3s that did not start with C, did not end with F or W, or were shorter than 7 amino acids were discarded. Antigen-specific clonotypes were identified using the MANAFEST web application through comparison of peptide-stimulated wells with reference and other culture wells. An FDR below 0.05, an odds ratio above 5, and a productive frequency above 0.1% in at least two of three replicate wells were required for clones to be considered positive. A clonotype was classed as cross-reactive if the clonotype showed significant expansion both in SARS-CoV-2 spike wells and in at least one common cold coronavirus spike condition. Levenshtein distances (stringdist) and unrooted phylogenetic trees (ape) in R version 3.6.1 were used to assess CDR3 homology. TCRdb handled the public reads itself, with Q25 trimming in fastp and clone calling in MiXCR, and kept productive beta chains. Records with the same CDR3 protein are collapsed into one entry carrying the most frequent genes and DNA. TCRdb's processing, not the study's, gives the V and J calls here. For this sample there are around 19,000 distinct CDR3 sequences; roughly 36% appear just once. 2.5% to 3% of the sample belongs to the ten largest clones.

This clonotype appeared a few times. Its antigen is still unknown. Within one base of it there is no much larger clone, and no base qualities were kept. Results the study describes overall, beyond this receptor: The study included relatively few convalescent patients and did not analyze early timepoints after natural infection. Of the vaccine-specific clones found in convalescent patients, nearly all (304 of 307) were mono-reactive for SARS-CoV-2 spike instead of being cross-reactive with common cold coronaviruses. The median count of SARS-CoV-2-reactive clonotypes went up from 20 to 25 after infection to 38 after vaccination, although the change was not significant. In convalescent patients, a median around 90% of post-vaccine SARS-CoV-2-reactive clones were detected only after vaccination, and vaccine-specific priming was suggested by this finding.

The time point label here, explained by the study, means: late sampling 161 to 241 days after vaccination in a few convalescent patients. This specimen's treatment or condition label, per the study, means: roughly ten-day PBMC culture with coronavirus spike peptide pools or control peptides (ViraFEST assay). The ViraFEST assay, used in the study, expanded antigen-specific T cells with peptide pools and then identified the expanded clonotypes through TCR sequencing. Positive SARS-CoV-2 PCR tests in the convalescent patients dated from March to December 2020, before Alpha, Beta and Delta variants emerged in the United States. Over 1.5 million PBMCs per well were cultured in IMDM with approximately 5% human AB serum and approximately 10 IU/ml IL-2, plus 10 ug/ml peptide pools. On days 3 and 7, half of the culture medium was replaced with fresh IL-2-containing medium. CD4+ T cells were isolated after about 10 days of culture through negative selection using the EasySep CD4+ T cell isolation kit. Ficoll-Paque Plus gradient centrifugation was used to isolate PBMCs from whole blood, and the isolated PBMCs were then either used fresh or cryopreserved at -140C. Each culture condition was generally run in triplicate wells.

There are 14 amino acids in the CDR3, from cysteine to phenylalanine inclusive. This entry keeps only the CDR3 DNA: 42 bases, framed from base 1. CDR1 and CDR2 were assigned from the germline V gene as SGHVS and FQNEAQ. V and J are truncated by 5 bases and 8 bases respectively, leaving an intervening sequence of 16 bases. The chain was built from TRBV7-8 and TRBJ2-1, with TRBD2 tentatively as D gene (6 bases match). The clonotype originates from a human donor who had recovered from COVID-19. The sequencing here drew on CD4+ T cells from blood, cultured in vitro, taken about 7 months after SARS-CoV-2 vaccination. CDR3 sequence: CASSPGRLVDEQFF. The DNA sequence follows: TGTGCCAGCAGCCCAGGGAGACTAGTAGATGAGCAGTTCTTC.